The 32 T cell receptor beta chains listed next were all sequenced from one sample in a study of T cells in Graves' hyperthyroidism and ophthalmopathy. Using RNA transcripts as the source, TCR beta CDR3 regions were amplified. The study used the HTBI primer set for a first-round RT-PCR of the TCR CDR3. TCRdb ran MiXCR on the multiplex PCR reads and lists one entry per CDR3 protein. The sample includes about 480,000 distinct CDR3 sequences, around an eighth seen only once; the top ten take 15% to 20%. Material: blood. These receptors were collected from a woman between 18 and 30 years old with Graves' hyperthyroidism.

This clonotype was counted at least ten times. This chain connects TRBV24-1 to TRBJ1-5; D not certain. Trimming pared 4 bases from V and 4 bases from J, leaving 4 bases between. The CDR3 totals 12 residues. CDR1 and CDR2 from the germline V gene are KGHDR and SFDVKD. This CDR3 reads CATSDLNQPQHF. DNA for the CDR3: TGTGCCACCAGTGACTTGAATCAGCCCCAGCATTTT.

Worth noting for this clonotype: A much larger clone differs from this one at a single base, so this may be a read error. The chain links TRBV6-5 to TRBJ1-3; 8 bases are a match to TRBD1. The trim removed 3 bases at V and 1 base at J, leaving 2 bases unmatched. This CDR3 spans 15 amino acids. CDR1 and CDR2 (germline): MNHEY, SVGAGI. CDR3 sequence: CASSYGTGSGNTIYF. CDR3 DNA: TGTGCCAGCAGTTATGGGACAGGTTCTGGAAACACCATATATTTT.

This clonotype has at least ten counts. V usage is TRBV10-3 and J usage is TRBJ2-7; either TRBD1 or TRBD2 may fit D (5 bases each). V lost 4 bases to trimming and J lost 5 bases, with 15 bases between them. CDR3 size: 14 residues. In germline, CDR1 is ENHRY, CDR2 SYGVKD. CDR3 protein: CAISGSPRGDEQYV. The CDR3 DNA is TGTGCCATCAGTGGATCCCCAAGAGGGGACGAGCAGTACGTC.

The rearrangement uses TRBV3-1 and TRBJ2-5; D perhaps matches TRBD1 (6 bases). Germline CDR1 is LGHDT and CDR2 is YNNKEL (reference sequence). V was trimmed by 1 base and J by 5 bases, leaving 11 bases between them. The CDR3 is 14 amino acids. CDR3 loop: CASSQVGQGETQYF. For the CDR3, the DNA is TGTGCCAGCAGCCAAGTGGGGCAGGGGGAGACCCAGTACTTC.

This chain uses TRBV12-3 or TRBV12-4 with TRBJ2-4, with D hard to call. This CDR3 is built from 15 residues. V was shortened by 7 bases and J by 6 bases, with 19 bases between the two germline ends. The CDR3 loop reads CASTPSRDNLNIQYF. CDR3 nucleotide sequence: TGTGCCAGCACCCCATCGCGAGACAACCTAAACATTCAGTACTTC.

Written as DNA, the CDR3 is TGCGCCAGCAGCTTGGGACAGGGGGCCCAGTACTTC. Encoded protein: CASSLGQGAQYF. The chain uses TRBV5-1 and TRBJ2-5, with 9 positions matching TRBD1. The CDR3 totals 12 residues. Germline V gene sequence: CDR1 SGHRS, CDR2 YFSETQ. The V gene end was trimmed by 0 bases and the J gene end by 9 bases; junction bases not matched to a gene: 0.

The gene calls are TRBV14 and TRBJ1-2, with D perhaps matching TRBD1 (6 bases). Looked up from germline, CDR1 is SGHDN and CDR2 is FVKESK. Trimming removed 0 bases from V and 4 bases from J, with 12 bases in between. The CDR3 runs 15 residues. This CDR3 reads CASSQEGGSLYGYTF. For the CDR3, the DNA is TGTGCCAGCAGCCAAGAAGGGGGTTCCCTCTATGGCTACACCTTC.

This clonotype was recorded a few times. The V and J genes are TRBV28 and TRBJ1-1, with a tentative D call TRBD1 (6 bases). The germline V gene has CDR1 MDHEN and CDR2 SYDVKM. Trimming stripped 5 bases from V and 2 bases from J, with 15 bases between. The CDR3 loop spans 15 amino acids. The CDR3 DNA reads TGTGCCAGCAGTCGGGCGAGGACAGCTAACACTGAAGCTTTCTTT. It codes for CASSRARTANTEAFF.

This clonotype has more than one count but fewer than ten. The chain links TRBV5-6 to TRBJ2-2; D not certain. The CDR3 sequence is 15 residues long. The germline CDR1 and CDR2 sequences are SGHDT and YYEEEE. V gave up 0 bases and J gave up 2 bases, with 8 bases separating them. CDR3 protein: CASSLGFRNTGELFF. The CDR3 DNA sequence: TGTGCCAGCAGCTTGGGCTTCCGTAACACCGGGGAGCTGTTTTTT.

This clonotype came up many times. J is TRBJ1-2 and V is TRBV30; D may be TRBD1 (5 bases). Trimming left V 1 base short and J 0 bases short, with 12 bases between. This CDR3 has 15 residues. CDR1 is GTSNPN and CDR2 is SVGIG in the germline V gene (reference sequence). DNA of the CDR3: TGTGCCTGGAGTGCTTACAGGATTTCTAACTATGGCTACACCTTC. It codes for CAWSAYRISNYGYTF. Drawing the rest from reference TRBV30 and TRBJ1-2, the complete variable domain is SQTIHQWPATLVQPVGSPLSLECTVEGTSNPNLYWYRQAAGRGLQLLFYSVGIGQISSEVPQNLSASRPQDRQFILSSKKLLLSDSGFYLCAWSAYRISNYGYTFGSGTRLTVV.

In its sample, this clonotype was seen many times. This sequence joins TRBV19 and TRBJ2-5, with a weak D call TRBD2 (5 bases). This CDR3 comprises 14 residues. Per the germline V gene, CDR1 is LNHDA and CDR2 is SQIVND (reference sequence). The ends were cut back, 3 bases at V and 5 bases at J, with 13 bases in the middle. CDR3 loop: CASSIGGIEETQYF. Written as DNA, the CDR3 is TGTGCCAGTAGTATCGGAGGAATCGAGGAGACCCAGTACTTC.

There are many counts of this clonotype. This rearrangement joins TRBV5-8 to TRBJ1-5; 7 bases are shared with TRBD1. V dropped 1 base and J dropped 7; count of bases not matched to a gene: 11. This CDR3 spans 16 amino acids. Germline V lookup: CDR1 SGHTS, CDR2 YDEGEE. The CDR3 DNA is TGTGCCAGCAGCTTGACAGGGGCCCGAGCGGGGCAGCCCCAGCATTTT. This codes for CASSLTGARAGQPQHF.

V is TRBV29-1 and J is TRBJ2-2; D may be TRBD1 or TRBD2 (5 bases each). Germline V CDR1 and CDR2: SQVTM, ANQGSEA. V dropped 3 bases and J dropped 3 bases, with 11 bases sitting between them. This CDR3 contains 14 residues. In DNA, the CDR3 is TGCAGCGTTGATTCCGGGACGTACACCGGGGAGCTGTTTTTT. It codes for CSVDSGTYTGELFF.

Many counts were recorded for this clonotype. CDR3 nucleotides: TGTGCCAGCAGCGTAGGCGGGATCTACGAGCAGTACTTC. This encodes CASSVGGIYEQYF. The chain is built from TRBV9 and TRBJ2-7; weak D call: TRBD2 (6 bases). V lost 0 bases to trimming and J lost 3 bases, with 7 bases between them. Germline V gene lookup returns CDR1 SGDLS and CDR2 YYNGEE. CDR3 length: 13 residues.

This clonotype has a handful of counts. This may be a read error, as it is one base from a much larger clone. V is TRBV27 and J is TRBJ2-7; no clear D gene. Trimming removed 5 bases from V and 6 bases from J, with 17 bases in between. This CDR3 comprises 14 residues. The germline V gene has CDR1 MNHEY and CDR2 SMNVEV (reference sequence). CDR3 in amino acids: CASSDPTTSIEQYF. The CDR3 nucleotides are TGTGCCAGCAGTGACCCCACCACTTCCATCGAGCAGTACTTC.

Ten or more counts support this clonotype. The V and J genes are TRBV14 and TRBJ2-2; D is unclear. Germline CDR1 reads SGHDN; CDR2 reads FVKESK. The CDR3 length is 13 residues. V gave up 5 bases and J gave up 4 bases, with 8 bases separating them. CDR3 coding DNA: TGTGCCAGCAGCGCCCGTTCCACCGGGGAGCTGTTTTTT. This sequence encodes CASSARSTGELFF.

In this sample, this clonotype turned up a few times. The chain links TRBV29-1 to TRBJ2-2; no clear D gene. V lost 1 base to trimming and J lost 0 bases, with 6 bases between them. CDR3 length equals 14 residues. In germline, CDR1 is SQVTM, CDR2 ANQGSEA. CDR3 bases: TGCAGCGTTGAAGTCCTATCGAACACCGGGGAGCTGTTTTTT. Translated, it gives CSVEVLSNTGELFF.

This clonotype came up many times. V gene TRBV27 combines with J gene TRBJ2-5; the D gene is possibly TRBD1 (5 bases). Trimming left V 6 bases short and J 5 bases short, with 13 bases between. The CDR3 runs 13 residues. Germline V gives CDR1 MNHEY, CDR2 SMNVEV (reference sequence). CDR3 DNA sequence: TGTGCCAGCAGCGACAGTGTTCACGAGACCCAGTACTTC. Protein product: CASSDSVHETQYF.

V is TRBV6-1 and J is TRBJ2-1, with D hard to call. The germline gives CDR1 MNHNS, CDR2 SASEGT. The V end was cut by 6 bases, the J end by 0 bases, with 15 bases between. CDR3 length equals 16 residues. CDR3 nucleotides: TGTGCCAGCAGCACCTTCACCCGGAGCTCCTACAATGAGCAGTTCTTC. Protein: CASSTFTRSSYNEQFF.

This clonotype was detected ten times or more. The rearrangement links TRBV11-2 to TRBJ2-1; 9 bases agree with TRBD1. The J segment lost 8 bases and the V segment lost 7 bases, leaving 9 bases of the junction unmatched. Germline V gene lookup returns CDR1 SGHAT and CDR2 FQNNGV. The CDR3 is made up of 14 amino acids. The chain's CDR3 is CASTDRTGDDEQFF. The CDR3 DNA reads as TGTGCCAGCACCGACCGGACAGGGGACGATGAGCAGTTCTTC.

This clonotype was seen repeatedly, ten times or more. This chain uses TRBV10-3 with TRBJ2-1; tentative D call: TRBD2 (6 bases). Trimming removed 10 bases from V and 4 bases from J, with 14 bases in between. The germline V gene has CDR1 ENHRY and CDR2 SYGVKD. This CDR3 comprises 13 residues. For the CDR3, the DNA is TGTGCCACCCTTTCCGGGGGTTACAATGAGCAGTTCTTC. It translates to CATLSGGYNEQFF.

This clonotype has ten or more counts. V usage is TRBV9 and J usage is TRBJ1-3; D is unresolved. The CDR3 covers 15 residues. V lost 3 bases and J 2 bases, leaving 12 bases between the germline ends. Germline V gene lookup returns CDR1 SGDLS and CDR2 YYNGEE. CDR3 DNA sequence: TGTGCCAGCAGCGCCGAAGACCACACTGGAAACACCATATATTTT. Protein sequence: CASSAEDHTGNTIYF.

The chain has TRBV6-2 or TRBV6-3 and TRBJ2-7; D not certain. Germline values: CDR1 MNHEY, CDR2 SVGEGT. V lost 6 bases and J lost 5, with 11 bases in between. This CDR3 comprises 12 residues. The CDR3: CASSLVVHEQYF. The CDR3 region has the DNA TGTGCCAGCAGCTTGGTCGTCCACGAGCAGTACTTC.

This clonotype was seen ten or more times. J is TRBJ2-1 and V is TRBV6-1, with no clear D. The CDR3 contains 12 residues. Germline V gene sequence: CDR1 MNHNS, CDR2 SASEGT. Trimming left V 7 bases short and J 9 bases short, with 13 bases between. This CDR3 reads CASNKNRGEQFF. The CDR3 DNA reads as TGTGCCAGCAATAAGAACCGAGGTGAGCAGTTCTTC.

At least ten counts were recorded for this clonotype. The chain recombines TRBV11-2 with TRBJ2-1; D assignment may be TRBD1 or TRBD2 (6 bases each). The V gene's germline CDR1 is SGHAT and CDR2 FQNNGV. This CDR3 is 16 amino acids long. The V end lost 4 bases, the J end lost 0 bases, and 13 bases lay between the germline ends. The CDR3 loop reads CASSSRGRDSYNEQFF. DNA of the CDR3: TGTGCCAGCAGCTCCCGGGGGCGGGACTCCTACAATGAGCAGTTCTTC.

This clonotype occurred a few times. The V and J genes are TRBV11-2 and TRBJ2-1, with 7 bases fitting TRBD1. Germline V gene sequence: CDR1 SGHAT, CDR2 FQNNGV. V trimming: 1 base; J trimming: 8 bases; junction bases outside the gene matches: 8. The CDR3 contains 15 residues. CDR3 coding DNA: TGTGCCAGCAGCTTAGGGCCACAGGGGCACGATGAGCAGTTCTTC. Its translation: CASSLGPQGHDEQFF.

This chain uses TRBV30 with TRBJ1-2; 7 positions agree with TRBD1. The CDR3 contains 14 residues. Per germline, CDR1 GTSNPN and CDR2 SVGIG (reference sequence). Trimming at V came to 4 bases and at J to 7 bases, leaving 12 bases not matched to a gene. CDR3 coding DNA: TGTGCCTGGAACCCCACAGGGGAGGCGGGTGGCTACACCTTC. This sequence encodes CAWNPTGEAGGYTF.

There are many counts of this clonotype. This sequence joins TRBV5-8 and TRBJ1-2, with 8 bases matching TRBD1. This CDR3 spans 14 amino acids. Germline V lookup: CDR1 SGHTS, CDR2 YDEGEE. V was pared by 5 bases and J by 2 bases, with 5 bases of the junction left unmatched. The CDR3 loop reads CASRPGTGNYGYTF. The CDR3, as DNA: TGTGCCAGCAGGCCCGGGACAGGAAACTATGGCTACACCTTC. The whole variable domain, filled in from reference TRBV5-8 and TRBJ1-2, reads EAGVTQSPTHLIKTRGQQATLRCSPISGHTSVYWYQQALGLGLQFLLWYDEGEERNRGNFPPRFSGRQFPNYSSELNVNALELEDSALYLCASRPGTGNYGYTFGSGTRLTVV.

This clonotype came up many times. This chain uses TRBV5-1 with TRBJ2-6; TRBD2 aligns across 9 bases. Germline V CDR1 and CDR2: SGHRS, YFSETQ. The CDR3 sequence is 16 residues long. V shed 0 bases and J 4 bases; nucleotides not matched to a gene: 2. CDR3 in amino acids: CASSLVAGAGANVLTF. CDR3 bases: TGCGCCAGCAGCTTGGTAGCGGGAGCCGGGGCCAACGTCCTGACTTTC.

This clonotype has a count of ten or more. The V and J genes are TRBV19 and TRBJ2-5, with 9 bases matching TRBD1. Germline loops: CDR1 LNHDA, CDR2 SQIVND (reference sequence). Trimming cost V 5 bases and J 2 bases; bases outside gene matches: 9. There are 16 residues in the CDR3. The CDR3 loop reads CASSAATGGPQETQYF. In nucleotides, the CDR3 is TGTGCCAGTAGTGCCGCCACAGGGGGCCCACAAGAGACCCAGTACTTC.

This clonotype was recorded at least ten times. The chain recombines TRBV30 with TRBJ2-7, with TRBD1 matching 8 bases. CDR1 and CDR2 from the germline V gene are GTSNPN and SVGIG (reference sequence). J was trimmed by 7 bases and V by 7 bases; bases with no gene match: 15. This CDR3 region has 14 residues. The CDR3 DNA sequence: TGTGCCTCCGTCAGGAGGGACCGGGACAGGGAGCAGTACTTC. This encodes CASVRRDRDREQYF. The full variable domain, in which reference TRBV30 and TRBJ2-7 provide the parts outside the CDR3, is SQTIHQWPATLVQPVGSPLSLECTVEGTSNPNLYWYRQAAGRGLQLLFYSVGIGQISSEVPQNLSASRPQDRQFILSSKKLLLSDSGFYLCASVRRDRDREQYFGPGTRLTVT.

Many counts were recorded for this clonotype. The chain is built from TRBV7-8 and TRBJ1-2; the match to TRBD1 covers 11 bases. CDR1 is SGHVS and CDR2 is FQNEAQ in the germline V gene. With 4 bases clipped from V and 0 bases from J, the junction kept 7 bases outside the gene matches. The CDR3 spans 17 residues. CDR3 loop: CASSSGTGGLANYGYTF. The CDR3 nucleotides are TGTGCCAGCAGCTCCGGGACAGGGGGACTAGCTAACTATGGCTACACCTTC.